This is a list of T cell receptor beta chains from one sample in a study of T-cell memory formation after mild COVID-19. In TCRdb, the 5' RACE reads were re-called with MiXCR into one record per CDR3 protein. This sample has 400,000 to 550,000 distinct CDR3 sequences; 25% occur once, and the top ten carry 12%. Sequencing was performed on PBMCs or a T cell subset sorted from them (not recorded which). The source of these receptors is an adult woman who had mild COVID-19 (a few samples of this study predate the infection). Cell type and time point are not known. CDR3s include the opening cysteine and the closing phenylalanine or tryptophan. The D gene is left open where the match is weak. The size entry is marked missing in some rows and otherwise reads once, few, many or a size class.

CDR3 | DNA | J | V | size | D
CASSFSGTGRPGNLYTQYF | TGTGCCAGCAGCTTTTCCGGGACAGGGCGCCCAGGGAATTTGTATACGCAGTATTTT | TRBJ2-3 | TRBV13 | few | TRBD1
CSVEGGGNKYEQYF | TGCAGCGTTGAAGGAGGGGGGAACAAGTACGAGCAGTACTTC | TRBJ2-7 | TRBV29-1 | few | -
CASSLLTGGLNQPQHF | TGTGCCAGCAGTTTACTAACAGGGGGCCTCAATCAGCCCCAGCATTTT | TRBJ1-5 | TRBV27 | - | TRBD1
CASSPIRTQSYEQYF | TGTGCCAGCAGCCCAATACGGACACAGTCCTACGAGCAGTACTTC | TRBJ2-7 | TRBV6-5 | - | -
CASSLRAGVNTEAFF | TGTGCCAGCAGTTTAAGAGCAGGGGTGAACACTGAAGCTTTCTTT | TRBJ1-1 | TRBV12-3/TRBV12-4 | - | -
CASSPYTQNTEAFF | TGTGCCAGCAGCCCCTATACTCAGAACACTGAAGCTTTCTTT | TRBJ1-1 | TRBV7-2 | - | -
CASSQVDNEQFF | TGTGCCAGCAGCCAAGTGGATAATGAGCAGTTCTTC | TRBJ2-1 | TRBV3-1 | - | -
CASSQLTSGIDEQYF | TGTGCCAGCAGCCAACTGACTAGCGGGATCGACGAGCAGTACTTC | TRBJ2-7 | TRBV4-2 | - | TRBD2
CSARAASPDRYSGYTF | TGCAGTGCTAGAGCGGCGTCGCCGGACAGATATAGCGGCTACACCTTC | TRBJ1-2 | TRBV20-1 | few | -
CASSFAWPAAARNEQFF | TGTGCCAGCAGTTTCGCATGGCCGGCGGCGGCTAGAAATGAGCAGTTCTTC | TRBJ2-1 | TRBV12-3/TRBV12-4 | few | -
CASSPTLDRGETQYF | TGTGCCAGCTCACCAACCCTAGACAGGGGAGAGACCCAGTACTTC | TRBJ2-5 | TRBV18 | few | TRBD1
CSVVRDSSSYEQYF | TGCAGCGTTGTGAGGGACTCGAGCTCCTACGAGCAGTACTTC | TRBJ2-7 | TRBV29-1 | - | -
CASSERRGQGDEQFF | TGTGCCAGCAGTGAGCGCAGGGGGCAGGGGGATGAGCAGTTCTTC | TRBJ2-1 | TRBV2 | - | TRBD1
CSAPPDGRASYEQYF | TGCAGTGCCCCACCTGACGGGCGGGCCTCCTACGAGCAGTACTTC | TRBJ2-7 | TRBV20-1 | few | -
CASSLGSQSSNNEQFF | TGTGCCAGCAGCCTAGGGAGCCAATCATCTAATAATGAGCAGTTCTTC | TRBJ2-1 | TRBV4-2 | few | -
CASSGSGGPQHF | TGCGCCAGCAGCGGATCCGGGGGGCCCCAGCATTTT | TRBJ1-5 | TRBV4-1 | - | -
CASSLAPGSNQPQHF | TGTGCCAGCAGCTTAGCTCCGGGCTCCAATCAGCCCCAGCATTTT | TRBJ1-5 | TRBV7-6 | - | -
CASSQRTGTNYEQYF | TGCGCCAGCAGCCAAAGGACTGGAACGAACTACGAGCAGTACTTC | TRBJ2-7 | TRBV5-1 | - | -
CASSPNSAGELFF | TGTGCCAGCTCACCGAACTCGGCCGGGGAGCTGTTTTTT | TRBJ2-2 | TRBV18 | - | -
CASSSTSGGAKPYNEQFF | TGTGCCAGTAGTAGCACTAGCGGGGGGGCCAAGCCCTACAATGAGCAGTTCTTC | TRBJ2-1 | TRBV19 | few | TRBD2
CSARIDGPYEQYF | TGCAGTGCTAGGATAGACGGCCCCTACGAGCAGTACTTC | TRBJ2-7 | TRBV20-1 | - | -
CASSFGHVSQETQYF | TGTGCCAGCAGCTTCGGACACGTCTCCCAAGAGACCCAGTACTTC | TRBJ2-5 | TRBV5-5 | few | -